The 24 T cell receptor beta chains reported below all come from one sample, sequenced in a study of T cells in lung cancer brain metastases. Sequencing was performed with immunoSEQ multiplex PCR; in TCRdb, only in-frame clones are kept and a portion is missing. Of roughly 4,700 clones listed, roughly 84% are singletons. Sequences were obtained from tumor tissue from the primary lung tumor. The receptors were sampled from a woman between 45 and 60 years old with non-small cell lung cancer.

About this clone itself: At one end the junction does not follow the germline gene, possibly because of a read error. This sample includes further DNA sequences coding for the same CDR3. This chain links TRBV15 with TRBJ1-2; D unclear. In germline, CDR1 is LNHNV, CDR2 YYDKDF (reference sequence). The CDR3 is 18 amino acids. The CDR3 bases are TGTGCCACTAGCAGAGTTTTATCTTTGTGGGGTAGAGACTATGGCTACACCTTC. This encodes CATSRVLSLWGRDYGYTF.

Concerning this clone: One junction end disagrees with the germline gene, perhaps due to a read error. The chain couples TRBV9 to TRBJ1-6; possible D gene TRBD1, 6 bases. This CDR3 contains 14 residues. Per the germline V gene, CDR1 is SGDLS and CDR2 is YYNGEE. CDR3 DNA: TGTGCCAGCAGCGTGGAAACAGGGTTTTCACCCTTCCACTTT. Amino acid sequence: CASSVETGFSPFHF.

This chain's CDR3 is CASSSVASNEQFF. The CDR3 nucleotides read TGTGCCAGCAGCTCGGTAGCTTCGAATGAGCAGTTCTTC. The gene calls are TRBV7-9 and TRBJ2-1, with D unresolved. V dropped 4 bases and J dropped 7 bases, with 11 bases sitting between them. Germline CDR1 and CDR2: SEHNR and FQNEAQ (reference sequence). This CDR3 has 13 amino acids.

The rearrangement links TRBV7-9 to TRBJ2-6; TRBD1 matches 9 bases. The CDR3 has 17 amino acids. CDR1 is SEHNR, CDR2 FQNEAQ, per germline (reference sequence). V shed 5 bases, J shed 2 bases, and the junction held 7 bases outside the gene matches. CDR3 loop: CASSHSGTGTGANVLTF. The CDR3 bases are TGTGCCAGCAGCCATTCCGGGACAGGGACTGGGGCCAACGTCCTGACTTTC.

The chain has TRBV9 and TRBJ1-2, with 7 bases identical to TRBD1. This CDR3 has 16 amino acids. J lost 9 bases, V lost 4 bases, and 18 bases had no gene match. Per the germline V gene, CDR1 is SGDLS and CDR2 is YYNGEE. CDR3 nucleotide sequence: TGTGCCAGCAGCTCCTCCCCGGGACAGCCCCTCCTGAGCTACACCTTC. Its translation: CASSSSPGQPLLSYTF.

The chain links TRBV5-4 to TRBJ2-7; D is possibly TRBD1 (6 bases). The CDR3 length is 14 residues. The germline V and J ends were trimmed by 4 bases and 2 bases, with 13 bases remaining between them. CDR1 and CDR2 (germline): SGHNT, YYREEE (reference sequence). CDR3 amino acids: CASSTGHLTYEQYF. In DNA, the CDR3 is TGTGCCAGCAGCACGGGACACCTAACCTACGAGCAGTACTTC.

This chain uses TRBV11-1 with TRBJ1-2; 7 bases fit TRBD1. J was trimmed by 8 bases and V by 5 bases; bases with no gene match: 11. The CDR3 contains 14 residues. Germline lookup yields CDR1 SGHAT and CDR2 FQDESV (reference sequence). This CDR3 reads CASSPNRGQRGYTF. The CDR3 nucleotides read TGTGCCAGCAGCCCTAACAGGGGCCAACGAGGCTACACCTTC.

The chain couples TRBV29-1 to TRBJ2-3; no definite D call. The germline V gene encodes CDR1 SQVTM and CDR2 ANQGSEA. This CDR3 region has 13 residues. V was pared by 5 bases and J by 4 bases, with 13 bases between. The CDR3 loop is CSVNTLSADTQYF. CDR3 nucleotides: TGCAGCGTTAACACTCTCTCCGCAGATACGCAGTATTTT.

The chain is built from TRBV5-5 and TRBJ2-3; 11 bases match TRBD2. Germline V CDR1 and CDR2: SGHKS, YYEKEE (reference sequence). The ends lost 4 bases at V and 7 bases at J; junction bases unmatched: 5. CDR3 length: 14 amino acids. For the CDR3, the DNA is TGTGCCAGCAGCCTTAGCGGGGGGGCAAATACGCAGTATTTT. Protein product: CASSLSGGANTQYF.

The V and J genes are TRBV7-6 and TRBJ2-2; D gene uncertain. The V end lost 1 base, the J end lost 4 bases, and 4 bases lay between the germline ends. From germline, CDR1 is SGHVS and CDR2 FNYEAQ. The CDR3 has 13 residues. The CDR3 loop reads CASSLVTTGELFF. CDR3 sequence (DNA): TGTGCCAGCAGCTTAGTGACCACCGGGGAGCTGTTTTTT.

The chain recombines TRBV5-1 with TRBJ2-7, with D possibly matching TRBD2 (6 bases). Trimming left V 0 bases short and J 3 bases short, with 19 bases between. CDR3 size: 17 residues. Germline V lookup: CDR1 SGHRS, CDR2 YFSETQ. CDR3 sequence reads: CASSLAPSALASYEQYF. The CDR3 DNA sequence: TGCGCCAGCAGCTTGGCCCCCTCGGCACTAGCAAGCTACGAGCAGTACTTC.

V is TRBV5-1 and J is TRBJ2-1, with 7 bases that match TRBD1. Per germline, CDR1 SGHRS and CDR2 YFSETQ. The CDR3 loop spans 14 amino acids. V was pared by 0 bases and J by 3 bases, with 0 bases of the junction left unmatched. The CDR3 coding sequence is TGCGCCAGCAGCTTGGGGACAGGCTACAATGAGCAGTTCTTC. This gives the protein CASSLGTGYNEQFF.

The chain recombines TRBV5-6 with TRBJ1-2; 8 bases match TRBD1. Germline CDR1 reads SGHDT; CDR2 reads YYEEEE. J was trimmed by 1 base and V by 5 bases; bases with no gene match: 1. This CDR3 comprises 13 residues. CDR3 in DNA: TGTGCCAGCAGGGACAGGGTTAACTATGGCTACACCTTC. Translating it yields CASRDRVNYGYTF.

There are a few counts of this clone. This chain links TRBV19 with TRBJ2-2; 8 bases fit TRBD1. The V segment lost 4 bases and the J segment 6 bases; nucleotides outside the gene matches: 10. The CDR3 sequence is 16 residues long. The germline V gene encodes CDR1 LNHDA and CDR2 SQIVND (reference sequence). Written as DNA, the CDR3 is TGTGCCAGTAGTACCAGACAGGGGAGTGCGGCCGGGGAGCTGTTTTTT. Its protein is CASSTRQGSAAGELFF.

The chain joins TRBV5-1 to TRBJ2-7, with 7 bases fitting TRBD1. V lost 4 bases and J lost 3; bases outside the gene matches: 13. The length of the CDR3 is 16 residues. Germline lookup yields CDR1 SGHRS and CDR2 YFSETQ. CDR3 residues: CASSPSRDRPFYEQYF. The DNA for the CDR3 is TGCGCCAGCAGCCCGTCCCGGGACAGACCATTCTACGAGCAGTACTTC.

This clone was detected only once. J is TRBJ2-1 and V is TRBV5-5; 13 bases map to TRBD2. Germline values: CDR1 SGHKS, CDR2 YYEKEE (reference sequence). The trim removed 0 bases at V and 15 bases at J, leaving 9 bases unmatched. The CDR3 has 15 amino acids. CDR3 region: CASSLVLAGGPPPFF. Here the CDR3 DNA reads TGTGCCAGCAGCTTGGTACTAGCGGGAGGGCCTCCCCCGTTCTTC.

The rearrangement uses TRBV28 and TRBJ2-1; D possibly corresponds to TRBD1 (6 bases). Germline V gives CDR1 MDHEN, CDR2 SYDVKM. Between the trimmed V and J ends, which lost 0 bases and 0 bases, there was a span of 15 bases. The CDR3 is 18 residues long. In DNA form, the CDR3 reads TGTGCCAGCAGTTTATGGGTGGGGGCTAATAGCTCCTACAATGAGCAGTTCTTC. Translating gives CASSLWVGANSSYNEQFF.

J is TRBJ1-1 and V is TRBV11-2; D gene ambiguous. The CDR3 totals 13 residues. V lost 0 bases, J lost 7 bases, and 9 bases lay in between. Germline V gene data show CDR1 as SGHAT and CDR2 as FQNNGV. The DNA for the CDR3 is TGTGCCAGCAGCTTAGAACCCGAGGATGAAGCTTTCTTT. It yields the protein CASSLEPEDEAFF.

As DNA, the CDR3 is TGTGCCAGCAACGCGTGGGGCACAAACTATGGCTACACCTTC. This sequence encodes CASNAWGTNYGYTF. This rearrangement joins TRBV2 to TRBJ1-2; TRBD1 is a possible D gene (5 bases). This CDR3 has 14 amino acids. Germline lookup yields CDR1 SNHLY and CDR2 FYNNEI. Trimming shortened V by 7 bases and J by 2 bases, and 14 bases separated the two germline ends. Supplemented by reference TRBV2 and TRBJ1-2, the full variable domain reads EPEVTQTPSHQVTQMGQEVILRCVPISNHLYFYWYRQILGQKVEFLVSFYNNEISEKSEIFDDQFSVERPDGSNFTLKIRSTKLEDSAMYFCASNAWGTNYGYTFGSGTRLTVV.

The chain joins TRBV19 to TRBJ1-5; no clear D. V was clipped by 5 bases and J by 0 bases, with 2 bases between them. This CDR3 comprises 12 residues. Germline CDR1 and CDR2: LNHDA and SQIVND (reference sequence). CDR3 nucleotides: TGTGCCAGTAGTTATAGCAATCAGCCCCAGCATTTT. Translated, it gives CASSYSNQPQHF.

This clone was seen only a few times. The V gene is TRBV30, the J gene TRBJ2-7; 9 positions match TRBD1. Germline CDR1 GTSNPN, CDR2 SVGIG (reference sequence). J gave up 1 base and V 5 bases, and 3 bases lay outside the gene matches. This CDR3 comprises 13 residues. The CDR3 spells CAWGTGRSYEQYF. In DNA, the CDR3 is TGTGCCTGGGGGACAGGGAGATCCTACGAGCAGTACTTC.

The gene calls are TRBV19 and TRBJ2-1; 11 positions match TRBD2. This CDR3 has 15 residues. The junction had 16 bases not matched to a gene; V was cut back by 5 bases and J by 16 bases. Germline assignment: CDR1 LNHDA and CDR2 SQIVND (reference sequence). CDR3 amino acids: CASSSPGTSGPINFF. The CDR3 bases are TGTGCCAGTAGTTCTCCCGGGACTAGCGGCCCTATAAATTTCTTC.

This clone occurred once. V and J are TRBV11-2 and TRBJ2-3; D gene uncertain. The CDR3 runs 17 residues. Between the trimmed V and J ends, which lost 0 bases and 6 bases, there was a span of 19 bases. Germline loops: CDR1 SGHAT, CDR2 FQNNGV. The DNA for the CDR3 is TGTGCCAGCAGCTTAGATTTGGGTACGGCAAATGGGGATACGCAGTATTTT. Amino acid sequence: CASSLDLGTANGDTQYF.

The V and J genes are TRBV25-1 and TRBJ2-1; a weak D match, TRBD2 (5 bases). The CDR3 consists of 13 residues. Germline V CDR1 and CDR2: MGHDK, SYGVNS. V was pared by 2 bases and J by 9 bases, with 11 bases between. CDR3 coding DNA: TGTGCCAGCAGTGAACCAGAAGGGAGTGAGCAGTTCTTC. Its protein is CASSEPEGSEQFF.